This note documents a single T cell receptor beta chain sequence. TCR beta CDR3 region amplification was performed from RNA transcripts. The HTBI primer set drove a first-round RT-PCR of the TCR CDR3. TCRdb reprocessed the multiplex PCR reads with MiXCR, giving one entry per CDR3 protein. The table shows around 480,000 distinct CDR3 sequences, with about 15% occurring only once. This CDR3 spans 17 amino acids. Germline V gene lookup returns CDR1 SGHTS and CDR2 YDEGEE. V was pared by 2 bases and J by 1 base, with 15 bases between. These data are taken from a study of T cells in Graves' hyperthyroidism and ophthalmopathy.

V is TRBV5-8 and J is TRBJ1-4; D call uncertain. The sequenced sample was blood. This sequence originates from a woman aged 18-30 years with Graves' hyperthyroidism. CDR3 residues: CASSLVRRVRTNEKLFF. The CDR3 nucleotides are TGTGCCAGCAGCTTAGTCCGGAGAGTGAGAACTAATGAAAAACTGTTTTTT.